The 19 T cell receptor beta chains presented below share a single source sample, sequenced in a study of blood T cell repertoires in COVID-19. Measured with immunoSEQ multiplex PCR; TCRdb has only the in-frame clones, and not every one. The data hold about 170,000 clones, with roughly 85% observed a single time. The sample consisted of peripheral blood. The receptors originated from a woman aged 80 or over with acute or convalescent COVID-19.

The chain has TRBV7-2 and TRBJ1-6; D gene ambiguous. CDR3 size: 15 residues. Per the germline V gene, CDR1 is SGHTA and CDR2 is FQGNSA. Deletions cut 1 base from V and 7 bases from J, with 11 bases between. CDR3 sequence reads: CASSLDLSPNSPLHF. In DNA, the CDR3 is TGTGCCAGCAGCTTAGACCTATCCCCCAATTCACCCCTCCACTTT.

The chain employs TRBV19 and TRBJ1-1; 10 bases fit TRBD1. The length of the CDR3 is 18 residues. Germline CDR1 reads LNHDA; CDR2 reads SQIVND (reference sequence). The J segment lost 0 bases and the V segment lost 2 bases, leaving 9 bases of the junction unmatched. The CDR3 loop reads CASSIKGQGRVVNTEAFF. The DNA of the CDR3 is TGTGCCAGTAGTATAAAGGGACAGGGGAGGGTAGTGAACACTGAAGCTTTCTTT.

The chain uses TRBV2 and TRBJ1-4; D is unresolved. The CDR3 is 14 amino acids. V dropped 4 bases and J dropped 11 bases, with 17 bases sitting between them. Germline V lookup: CDR1 SNHLY, CDR2 FYNNEI. Here the CDR3 reads CASSGTRATEKLFF. CDR3 bases: TGTGCCAGCAGTGGGACGAGGGCGACGGAGAAACTGTTTTTT.

Only a few counts were recorded for this clone. The rearrangement uses TRBV11-2 and TRBJ2-5; a weak D match, TRBD1 (6 bases). Germline V gene sequence: CDR1 SGHAT, CDR2 FQNNGV. This CDR3 region has 15 residues. With 5 bases removed from V and 2 bases from J, the gap between germline ends came to 15 bases. The CDR3 coding sequence is TGTGCCAGCAGCGTACAGGGTGGAGGACAAGAGACCCAGTACTTC. As protein: CASSVQGGGQETQYF.

The J gene is TRBJ1-3, the V gene TRBV7-2, with D hard to call. There are 16 residues in the CDR3. Germline V lookup: CDR1 SGHTA, CDR2 FQGNSA. V was cut by 1 base and J by 4 bases, with 14 bases left in between. CDR3 loop: CASSLDVVGSGNTIYF. The CDR3 DNA follows: TGTGCCAGCAGCTTAGATGTAGTGGGGAGCGGAAACACCATATATTTT.

This chain links TRBV6-6 with TRBJ2-7, with D maybe TRBD1 (5 bases). The germline CDR1 and CDR2 sequences are MNHNY and SVGAGI (reference sequence). V gave up 3 bases and J gave up 5 bases, with 8 bases separating them. This CDR3 is built from 12 residues. DNA for the CDR3: TGTGCCAGCAGTTATGGGGCCCACGAGCAGTACTTC. It translates to CASSYGAHEQYF.

This chain connects TRBV6-5 to TRBJ1-1; tentatively, D is TRBD1 (6 bases). The CDR3 covers 16 residues. Trimming removed 2 bases from V and 0 bases from J, with 13 bases in between. CDR1 is MNHEY, CDR2 SVGAGI, per germline. The CDR3 is CASSYIGTPLNTEAFF. Here the CDR3 DNA reads TGTGCCAGCAGTTACATCGGGACACCGTTGAACACTGAAGCTTTCTTT.

V is TRBV7-9 and J is TRBJ2-7; D gene uncertain. V was clipped by 1 base and J by 5 bases, with 12 bases between them. The germline gives CDR1 SEHNR, CDR2 FQNEAQ (reference sequence). The CDR3 spans 14 residues. CDR3 bases: TGTGCCAGCAGCTTAGGCCTAAATTTGAACGAGCAGTACTTC. This sequence encodes CASSLGLNLNEQYF.

The CDR3 region is CASSPTSGGAGELFF. In DNA, the CDR3 is TGTGCCAGCAGTCCCACTAGCGGTGGAGCCGGGGAGCTGTTTTTT. The chain uses TRBV11-3 and TRBJ2-2, with TRBD2 identical over 8 bases. The CDR3 extends over 15 amino acids. Germline CDR1 SGHNT, CDR2 YENEEA. V lost 6 bases, J lost 6 bases, and 9 bases stayed unmatched.

J is TRBJ1-1 and V is TRBV20-1; D possibly corresponds to TRBD1 (5 bases). V was trimmed by 3 bases and J by 7 bases, leaving 9 bases between them. The CDR3 runs 11 residues. CDR1 and CDR2 (germline): DFQATT, SNEGSKA (reference sequence). CDR3 in DNA: TGCAGTGCTAGTAACGGGGGTGAAGCTTTCTTT. Residues: CSASNGGEAFF.

J is TRBJ1-6 and V is TRBV5-1, with 7 bases that match TRBD1. CDR3 length equals 17 residues. Germline V gene lookup returns CDR1 SGHRS and CDR2 YFSETQ. Trimming cost V 0 bases and J 6 bases; bases outside gene matches: 9. CDR3 DNA sequence: TGCGCCAGCAGCTTGGCCGGCGGGACAGCAGGTAATTCACCCCTCCACTTT. It translates to CASSLAGGTAGNSPLHF.

The chain recombines TRBV6-2 or TRBV6-3 with TRBJ2-1, with TRBD1 matching 8 bases. CDR1 and CDR2 (germline): MNHEY, SVGEGT. The CDR3 extends over 15 amino acids. J lost 6 bases, V lost 2 bases, and 6 bases had no gene match. The CDR3 is CASSYQRTGGNEQFF. CDR3 in DNA: TGTGCCAGCAGTTACCAGCGTACAGGGGGCAATGAGCAGTTCTTC.

This CDR3 is CSVEDRGDWMAKNIQYF. In DNA form, the CDR3 reads TGCAGCGTTGAAGACAGGGGGGATTGGATGGCCAAAAACATTCAGTACTTC. The gene calls are TRBV29-1 and TRBJ2-4; a possible D gene is TRBD1 (7 bases). The CDR3 runs to 17 residues. The V and J ends lost 0 bases and 1 base respectively, with 16 bases between them. Germline lookup yields CDR1 SQVTM and CDR2 ANQGSEA.

The rearrangement joins TRBV9 to TRBJ2-1; 9 nucleotides match TRBD1. This CDR3 contains 15 residues. Germline CDR1 and CDR2: SGDLS and YYNGEE. The ends lost 0 bases at V and 7 bases at J; junction bases unmatched: 5. The CDR3 loop reads CASSVVDRGHNEQFF. The CDR3 DNA sequence: TGTGCCAGCAGCGTAGTGGACAGGGGTCATAATGAGCAGTTCTTC.

The V and J genes are TRBV4-1 and TRBJ1-4; weak D call: TRBD1 (6 bases). Germline V gives CDR1 MGHRA, CDR2 YSYEKL. CDR3 length equals 17 residues. Trimming took off 0 bases at V and 5 bases at J, with 16 bases between the two ends. CDR3 DNA: TGCGCCAGCAGCCAAGACCCTTACAGGGCTACGAATGAAAAACTGTTTTTT. Protein sequence: CASSQDPYRATNEKLFF.

With respect to this clone: One end of the junction fails to match germline, which may point to a read error. Other DNA sequences in the same sample also yield this CDR3. The chain has TRBV3-1 (or the pseudogene TRBV3-2) and TRBJ2-5, with 9 bases lining up with TRBD2. This CDR3 has 14 residues. Germline lookup yields CDR1 LGHDT and CDR2 YNNKEL (reference sequence). Here the CDR3 DNA reads TGCCCCCCCCACCGGGCGGGGGGGGCGGGGACCCAGTACTTC. Translated: CPPHRAGGAGTQYF.

V and J are TRBV5-6 and TRBJ2-3; 8 positions agree with TRBD1. The CDR3 extends over 13 amino acids. Trimming cost V 0 bases and J 9 bases; bases outside gene matches: 3. From germline, CDR1 is SGHDT and CDR2 YYEEEE. CDR3 bases: TGTGCCAGCAGCTTGGAAAACAGGGGGACGCAGTATTTT. This sequence encodes CASSLENRGTQYF.

This clone was seen a handful of times. The rearrangement links TRBV19 to TRBJ2-2; D possibly corresponds to TRBD1 (5 bases). V was shortened by 8 bases and J by 1 base, with 11 bases between the two germline ends. The CDR3 totals 14 residues. Germline V gene lookup returns CDR1 LNHDA and CDR2 SQIVND (reference sequence). CDR3 DNA sequence: TGTGCCAGTGGCCCCCAGGGGAACACCGGGGAGCTGTTTTTT. It translates to CASGPQGNTGELFF.

The V call is TRBV20-1, the J call TRBJ2-1; perhaps TRBD1 as D (6 bases). Trimming removed 3 bases from V and 2 bases from J, with 11 bases in between. The CDR3 contains 14 residues. The germline V gene encodes CDR1 DFQATT and CDR2 SNEGSKA (reference sequence). CDR3 DNA sequence: TGCAGTGCTAGTGCACAGGGAACCTACAATGAGCAGTTCTTC. Translation: CSASAQGTYNEQFF.